The rows below give T cell receptor beta chains drawn from one sample of a study of vaccination and CD4 T cells after COVID-19. These receptors have no known antigen. Via MiXCR, TCRdb re-called the PCR reads, giving one row per CDR3 protein. The table has around 15,000 distinct CDR3 sequences, 50% to 65% seen once; the top ten hold 16%. Sequencing was performed on CD4+ T cells from blood, cultured in vitro, taken about 7 months after SARS-CoV-2 vaccination. The receptor source for this set is a human donor who had recovered from COVID-19. CDR3s include the opening cysteine and the closing phenylalanine or tryptophan. The D gene is left open where the match is weak. Rows may omit the clone size; those that give it use once, few, many or a size class.

j_call d_call clone_size v_call cdr3_aa cdr3_nt
TRBJ1-5 NA NA TRBV19 CAIGPRSNLDQPQHF TGTGCCATTGGACCCCGATCTAACCTCGATCAGCCCCAGCATTTT
TRBJ2-1 NA NA TRBV7-9 CASSPAPGSGSYNEQFF TGTGCCAGCAGCCCTGCTCCAGGCAGCGGTTCCTACAATGAGCAGTTCTTC
TRBJ2-3 NA NA TRBV2 CASSGGRPTTDTQYF TGTGCCAGCAGTGGGGGCAGGCCGACCACAGATACGCAGTATTTT
TRBJ1-1 NA NA TRBV15 CATSWGSIMNTEAFF TGTGCCACCAGCTGGGGCTCTATAATGAACACTGAAGCTTTCTTT
TRBJ2-7 NA NA TRBV6-1 CASSSSGRGSFADEQYF TGTGCCAGCAGCTCCTCCGGAAGAGGGTCGTTCGCCGACGAGCAGTACTTC
TRBJ2-7 TRBD1 few TRBV5-5 CASSPRPGTGDHEQYF TGTGCCAGCAGCCCTCGCCCCGGGACAGGGGATCACGAGCAGTACTTC
TRBJ1-6 TRBD1 NA TRBV27 CASSFDTGGNSPLHF TGTGCCAGCAGTTTTGATACAGGGGGGAATTCACCCCTCCACTTT
TRBJ2-7 NA NA TRBV7-3 CASSREYTTEQYF TGTGCCAGCAGCCGTGAGTATACGACCGAGCAGTACTTC
TRBJ2-1 TRBD2 NA TRBV7-9 CASSSNLAAYNEQFF TGTGCCAGCAGCTCAAACCTAGCGGCCTACAATGAGCAGTTCTTC
TRBJ2-5 NA NA TRBV20-1 CSAPSRGPQTQYF TGCAGTGCTCCGTCCCGAGGCCCCCAGACCCAGTACTTC
TRBJ2-1 TRBD2 NA TRBV7-3 CASSLRLTSADNEQFF TGTGCCAGCAGCTTAAGGTTGACTAGCGCAGACAATGAGCAGTTCTTC
TRBJ2-7 NA medium-sized TRBV7-6 CASSPIREPLEQYF TGTGCCAGCAGCCCCATCCGGGAGCCTCTCGAGCAGTACTTC
TRBJ2-3 NA few TRBV6-2/TRBV6-3 CASTRVGIDTQYF TGTGCCAGCACCAGGGTTGGGATAGATACGCAGTATTTT
TRBJ2-3 TRBD1 NA TRBV5-1 CASRYDRGRTDTQYF TGCGCCAGCAGGTATGACAGGGGGCGGACAGATACGCAGTATTTT
TRBJ2-1 TRBD2 medium-sized TRBV20-1 CSATSRGLAGGQFF TGCAGTGCTACCTCTAGGGGACTAGCGGGGGGGCAGTTCTTC
TRBJ1-2 NA NA TRBV7-6 CASSLLGSYGYTF TGTGCCAGCAGCTTATTGGGTAGCTATGGCTACACCTTC
TRBJ1-5 NA NA TRBV6-1 CASSEGGDDTVNQPQHF TGTGCCAGCAGTGAGGGGGGGGACGACACAGTCAATCAGCCCCAGCATTTT
TRBJ2-5 NA NA TRBV6-2/TRBV6-3 CASSSQETQYF TGTGCCAGCAGTAGCCAAGAGACCCAGTACTTC
TRBJ1-2 NA NA TRBV7-3 CASSLTGDVGITF TGTGCCAGCAGCTTAACCGGGGACGTAGGTATCACCTTC
TRBJ2-7 NA NA TRBV11-1 CASSYSGQGYEQYF TGTGCCAGCAGCTATAGCGGTCAGGGCTACGAGCAGTACTTC
TRBJ2-3 NA NA TRBV11-3 CASSPNHLDTQYF TGTGCCAGCAGCCCGAACCACTTAGATACGCAGTATTTT
TRBJ2-3 TRBD2 once TRBV20-1 CSAREGAGGRSTDTQYF TGCAGTGCTAGAGAAGGGGCGGGGGGTCGTAGCACAGATACGCAGTATTTT
TRBJ1-2 NA NA TRBV28 CASSLVAGDPYGYTF TGTGCCAGCAGTTTAGTGGCAGGGGACCCCTATGGCTACACCTTC
TRBJ1-1 NA NA TRBV7-6 CASSLAGGARTEAFF TGTGCCAGCAGCTTAGCGGGCGGGGCTCGCACTGAAGCTTTCTTT
TRBJ2-1 TRBD2 few TRBV20-1 CSGGARYNEQFF TGCAGCGGGGGGGCCCGGTACAATGAGCAGTTCTTC
TRBJ2-1 NA NA TRBV6-1 CASSQGISYNEQFF TGCGCCAGCAGCCAAGGGATCTCCTACAATGAGCAGTTCTTC
TRBJ2-7 NA NA TRBV15 CATSRLAASRAEQYF TGTGCCACCAGCAGGTTAGCGGCATCCCGGGCGGAGCAGTACTTC
TRBJ2-1 TRBD2 NA TRBV27 CASSREGRGAYNEQFF TGTGCCAGCAGTCGTGAAGGGCGGGGGGCTTACAATGAGCAGTTCTTC
TRBJ1-1 TRBD1 few TRBV7-9 CASSLGTGEATEAFF TGTGCCAGCAGCTTAGGAACAGGGGAGGCCACTGAAGCTTTCTTT
TRBJ2-1 NA NA TRBV6-1 CASSEGIDLYNEQFF TGTGCCAGCAGTGAAGGTATAGACCTCTACAATGAGCAGTTCTTC
TRBJ2-5 TRBD1 NA TRBV27 CASSLWGQQETQYF TGTGCCAGCAGTTTATGGGGACAGCAAGAGACCCAGTACTTC
TRBJ1-2 TRBD1 few TRBV7-9 CASSFGQGEPYGYTF TGTGCCAGCAGCTTTGGACAGGGCGAGCCCTATGGCTACACCTTC
TRBJ1-1 TRBD1 few TRBV20-1 CSATRQGARTEAFF TGCAGTGCTACAAGACAGGGGGCGCGAACTGAAGCTTTCTTT
TRBJ2-5 TRBD2 few TRBV7-3 CASSLSRAGVKTQYF TGTGCCAGCAGCTTAAGCAGGGCGGGGGTAAAGACCCAGTACTTC
TRBJ2-1 NA few TRBV7-2 CASSLTRDPVANEQFF TGTGCCAGCAGCTTAACGAGGGACCCGGTTGCCAATGAGCAGTTCTTC
TRBJ1-5 TRBD1 NA TRBV7-2 CASSLVPGQQHF TGTGCCAGCAGCTTAGTCCCGGGACAGCAGCATTTT
TRBJ2-7 NA NA TRBV30 CAWKRVEQYF TGTGCCTGGAAGAGGGTGGAGCAGTACTTC
TRBJ2-1 NA NA TRBV11-2 CASSKAPRYNEQFF TGTGCCAGCAGCAAAGCCCCACGGTACAATGAGCAGTTCTTC
TRBJ2-2 TRBD2 NA TRBV5-1 CASRLLAPNTGELFF TGCGCCAGCAGATTACTAGCGCCGAACACCGGGGAGCTGTTTTTT
TRBJ1-6 NA few TRBV7-3 CASSLMEDSPLHF TGTGCCAGCAGCTTAATGGAGGATTCACCCCTCCACTTT
TRBJ2-5 NA NA TRBV7-2 CASRESGETQYF TGTGCCAGCAGGGAATCCGGAGAGACCCAGTACTTC
TRBJ2-5 NA NA TRBV7-2 CASSFSREETQYF TGTGCCAGCAGCTTTAGCAGGGAAGAGACCCAGTACTTC
TRBJ1-5 NA once TRBV7-2 CASSSGGLRSQPQHF TGTGCCAGCAGCTCTGGGGGATTGAGAAGTCAGCCCCAGCATTTT
TRBJ2-1 TRBD2 few TRBV20-1 CSARPGTRKPNEQFF TGCAGTGCTCGGCCCGGGACTAGGAAGCCGAATGAGCAGTTCTTC
TRBJ1-6 NA NA TRBV7-6 CASSLGTDSPLHF TGTGCCAGCAGCTTAGGTACCGATTCACCCCTCCACTTT
TRBJ2-3 TRBD1 NA TRBV7-9 CASSLGQAADTQYF TGTGCCAGCAGCCTGGGACAGGCTGCAGATACGCAGTATTTT
TRBJ2-1 NA NA TRBV6-1 CASRFSHNEQFF TGTGCCAGCAGGTTCAGTCACAATGAGCAGTTCTTC
TRBJ2-2 TRBD1 NA TRBV19 CASRQGVTGELFF TGTGCCAGCCGACAGGGTGTCACCGGGGAGCTGTTTTTT
TRBJ2-5 TRBD1 NA TRBV20-1 CSASPGQGPETQYF TGCAGTGCTTCCCCGGGACAGGGACCAGAGACCCAGTACTTC
TRBJ2-7 NA few TRBV2 CASSSQAYEQYF TGTGCCAGCAGTTCTCAGGCCTACGAGCAGTACTTC
TRBJ2-3 TRBD1 once TRBV19 CASSRDRGALTDTQYF TGTGCCAGTAGCCGGGACAGGGGGGCCCTCACAGATACGCAGTATTTT
TRBJ2-2 NA NA TRBV11-3 CASSFRTANTGELFF TGTGCCAGCAGCTTTAGGACAGCGAACACCGGGGAGCTGTTTTTT
TRBJ1-2 NA NA TRBV6-1 CASYRDTNSYGYTF TGTGCGAGTTACCGGGACACTAATTCCTATGGCTACACCTTC
TRBJ1-2 TRBD1 medium-sized TRBV6-5 CASSYGVLGQGAHSYGYTF TGTGCCAGCAGTTACGGAGTCCTAGGACAGGGGGCCCACTCGTATGGCTACACCTTC
TRBJ2-1 TRBD2 NA TRBV20-1 CSASRTSGSDNEQFF TGCAGTGCTAGTCGCACTAGCGGGAGCGACAATGAGCAGTTCTTC
TRBJ2-5 NA NA TRBV21-1 CASSIRGWGVGARETQYF NA
TRBJ1-2 NA NA TRBV19 CASSRDKTYGYTF TGTGCCAGTAGTAGAGACAAGACCTATGGCTACACCTTC
TRBJ1-2 NA medium-sized TRBV20-1 CSARDQRGITGYTF TGCAGTGCTAGAGATCAAAGGGGAATCACTGGCTACACCTTC
TRBJ2-5 TRBD1 NA TRBV6-2/TRBV6-3 CASSYPLRPPTHSTGVTETQYF TGCGCCAGCAGTTATCCCTTACGCCCTCCGACCCACTCCACAGGGGTGACGGAGACCCAGTACTTC
TRBJ2-3 TRBD1 NA TRBV6-2/TRBV6-3 CASSRGQEVDTQYF TGTGCCAGCAGCCGAGGACAGGAGGTGGATACGCAGTATTTT